The 29 T cell receptor beta chains below were found in one sample sequenced in a study of cytomegalovirus exposure and HLA in healthy donors (dated by TCRdb to the late 2010s). Library preparation employed the immunoSEQ multiplex PCR assay. A mixture of 60 forward primers for TCR Vbeta segments and 13 reverse primers for TCR Jbeta segments was used in the multiplex PCR. TCRdb retrieved this table from immuneACCESS and kept in-frame rearrangements only. Not all clones are present; in checked studies, unresolved V genes account for under half, and no reason is known for the remainder. For this sample the table gives approximately 90,000 clones, of which 60% to 80% were detected only once. Of the sample, approximately 2% is held by the ten largest clones. Specimen: PBMCs. Every receptor here comes from a man aged 40-50 years in good health and CMV-seronegative.

This clone is a singleton in its sample. The CDR3 bases are TGTGCCAGCAGTTACAGGGGGAGTAATTCACCCCTCCACTTT. It specifies CASSYRGSNSPLHF. This chain connects TRBV6-5 to TRBJ1-6, with D possibly TRBD1 on 6 matching bases. V was trimmed by 2 bases and J by 6 bases, leaving 8 bases between them. This CDR3 contains 14 residues. Germline lookup yields CDR1 MNHEY and CDR2 SVGAGI.

The chain uses TRBV6-1 and TRBJ2-7; TRBD2 matches at 12 bases. V gave up 3 bases and J gave up 4 bases; unmatched junction bases: 7. Germline lookup yields CDR1 MNHNS and CDR2 SASEGT. The CDR3 length is 16 residues. The CDR3, as DNA: TGTGCCAGCAGTGATTGGCTAGCGGGGGGGTCGTACGAGCAGTACTTC. This encodes CASSDWLAGGSYEQYF.

This clone appeared a single time. CDR3 region: CASSSAGLVNEQYF. Here the CDR3 DNA reads TGTGCCAGCAGCTCCGCGGGACTAGTCAACGAGCAGTACTTC. The chain employs TRBV5-6 and TRBJ2-7; 8 bases fit TRBD2. The CDR3 has 14 amino acids. With V trimmed by 3 bases and J by 5 bases, 7 bases remained unmatched. Germline V gene lookup returns CDR1 SGHDT and CDR2 YYEEEE.

The V and J genes are TRBV12-1 and TRBJ1-5. TRBV12-1 is flagged as a pseudogene. The CDR3 spans 13 residues. CDR3 sequence reads: CASSFRRVPPQHF. In nucleotides, the CDR3 is TGTGCCAGCAGCTTTCGGAGGGTACCCCCCCAGCATTTT.

V is TRBV5-1 and J is TRBJ1-4; 11 nucleotides line up with TRBD1. This CDR3 comprises 15 residues. The V gene's germline CDR1 is SGHRS and CDR2 YFSETQ. V lost 4 bases to trimming and J lost 7 bases; unmatched junction nucleotides: 6. CDR3 sequence (DNA): TGCGCCAGCAGCGTTTCGGGACAGGGGGGTGAAAAACTGTTTTTT. Translating gives CASSVSGQGGEKLFF.

The rearrangement joins TRBV21-1 to TRBJ2-2; no DNA check was done on the table's D call, TRBD1. TRBV21-1 is deemed a pseudogene. The CDR3 contains 14 residues. The CDR3 sequence: CASSKGGGHGELFF. The CDR3, as DNA: TGTGCCAGCAGCAAAGGGGGCGGACACGGGGAGCTGTTTTTT.

The genes are TRBV10-1 and TRBJ1-6; 10 bases agree with TRBD1. The CDR3 extends over 14 amino acids. The junction had 4 bases not matched to a gene; V was cut back by 6 bases and J by 8 bases. Looked up from germline, CDR1 is WNHNN and CDR2 is SYGVQD (reference sequence). CDR3 sequence reads: CASRPGQGDSPLHF. The CDR3 coding sequence is TGCGCCAGCAGGCCTGGACAGGGGGATTCACCCCTCCACTTT.

The sample holds a few counts of this clone. The V gene is TRBV6-1, the J gene TRBJ1-3; 12 nucleotides match TRBD1. The germline V gene has CDR1 MNHNS and CDR2 SASEGT. The CDR3 has 16 amino acids. V was pared by 5 bases and J by 7 bases, with 9 bases of the junction left unmatched. CDR3 DNA sequence: TGTGCCAGCAGTCAAGACGGGACAGGGGGCAGGAACACCATATATTTT. This codes for CASSQDGTGGRNTIYF.

The rearrangement uses TRBV5-4 and TRBJ1-2; D not resolved. Germline V gene sequence: CDR1 SGHNT, CDR2 YYREEE (reference sequence). This CDR3 region has 11 residues. With 9 bases removed from V and 1 base from J, the gap between germline ends came to 7 bases. CDR3 in DNA: TGTGCCACGGGGAGTAACTATGGCTACACCTTC. The encoded protein is CATGSNYGYTF.

The chain employs TRBV15 and TRBJ2-1, with 7 bases aligning to TRBD2. The CDR3 consists of 17 residues. CDR1 is LNHNV, CDR2 YYDKDF, per germline (reference sequence). The V gene end was trimmed by 3 bases and the J gene end by 2 bases; junction bases not matched to a gene: 10. CDR3 nucleotide sequence: TGTGCCACCAGCAGTATAATAACCGGGACTACCTACAATGAGCAGTTCTTC. Translated, it gives CATSSIITGTTYNEQFF.

The rearrangement links TRBV6-1 to TRBJ2-3, with D possibly TRBD2 on 6 matching bases. Deletions cut 4 bases from V and 3 bases from J, with 17 bases between. Germline V gene sequence: CDR1 MNHNS, CDR2 SASEGT. This CDR3 comprises 16 residues. CDR3 nucleotide sequence: TGTGCCAGCAGTGTGGACTATCTTCGGGAGACAGATACGCAGTATTTT. It encodes CASSVDYLRETDTQYF.

The chain recombines TRBV6-1 with TRBJ2-1; D perhaps matches TRBD2 (7 bases). Germline V gives CDR1 MNHNS, CDR2 SASEGT. The CDR3 extends over 15 amino acids. Between the trimmed V and J ends, which lost 7 bases and 5 bases, there was a span of 18 bases. DNA for the CDR3: TGTGCCAGCACCGCCGAGGGGGGGCGAAACAATGAGCAGTTCTTC. Its protein is CASTAEGGRNNEQFF.

The chain joins TRBV4-2 to TRBJ2-7; 9 bases fit TRBD1. V lost 1 base and J lost 5; bases outside the gene matches: 6. The germline V gene has CDR1 LGHNA and CDR2 YNFKEQ. This CDR3 comprises 15 residues. The chain's CDR3 is CASSQVGDRAHEQYF. The CDR3 nucleotides are TGTGCCAGCAGCCAAGTCGGGGACAGGGCTCACGAGCAGTACTTC.

The rearrangement links TRBV6-5 to TRBJ2-5, with TRBD2 as a possible D gene (6 bases). With 6 bases removed from V and 4 bases from J, the gap between germline ends came to 12 bases. Germline V gene lookup returns CDR1 MNHEY and CDR2 SVGAGI. This CDR3 is 13 amino acids long. The CDR3 reads CASRGGWGETQYF. The DNA for the CDR3 is TGTGCCAGCAGGGGGGGTTGGGGAGAGACCCAGTACTTC.

This chain uses TRBV5-4 with TRBJ2-7; tentatively, D is TRBD1 (8 bases). Per the germline V gene, CDR1 is SGHNT and CDR2 is YYREEE (reference sequence). V dropped 4 bases and J dropped 7 bases, with 18 bases sitting between them. CDR3 length: 14 amino acids. The CDR3 loop is CASSMEQGGGEQYF. The CDR3 bases are TGTGCCAGCAGCATGGAACAGGGGGGAGGGGAGCAGTACTTC.

The J gene is TRBJ1-1, the V gene TRBV30; D is unclear. V was pared by 4 bases and J by 6 bases, with 12 bases between. The germline V gene has CDR1 GTSNPN and CDR2 SVGIG (reference sequence). This CDR3 is 12 amino acids long. The CDR3: CAWTLGLSEAFF. The CDR3 DNA follows: TGTGCCTGGACCCTCGGTCTCTCTGAAGCTTTCTTT. Variable domain in full (rest from reference TRBV30 and TRBJ1-1): SQTIHQWPATLVQPVGSPLSLECTVEGTSNPNLYWYRQAAGRGLQLLFYSVGIGQISSEVPQNLSASRPQDRQFILSSKKLLLSDSGFYLCAWTLGLSEAFFGQGTRLTVV.

This clone came up a few times. The chain joins TRBV28 to TRBJ1-3; D might be TRBD1 (5 bases). The V gene lost 8 bases and the J gene lost 0 bases, with 14 bases spanning the gap. Per the germline V gene, CDR1 is MDHEN and CDR2 is SYDVKM. The CDR3 contains 15 residues. CDR3 coding DNA: TGTGCCAGCGGGGCCACGGCCCTCTCTGGAAACACCATATATTTT. Protein product: CASGATALSGNTIYF. Supplemented by reference TRBV28 and TRBJ1-3, the full variable domain reads DVKVTQSSRYLVKRTGEKVFLECVQDMDHENMFWYRQDPGLGLRLIYFSYDVKMKEKGDIPEGYSVSREKKERFSLILESASTNQTSMYLCASGATALSGNTIYFGEGSWLTVV.

The gene calls are TRBV15 and TRBJ1-1; D is unresolved. CDR1 LNHNV and CDR2 YYDKDF come from the germline V gene (reference sequence). CDR3 size: 13 residues. V lost 4 bases and J lost 0, with 6 bases in between. This chain's CDR3 is CATSITMNTEAFF. CDR3 coding DNA: TGTGCCACCAGCATAACTATGAACACTGAAGCTTTCTTT.

This sequence joins TRBV18 and TRBJ1-2; TRBD1 might be the D (5 bases). The CDR3 has 13 amino acids. CDR1 and CDR2 (germline): KGHSH, LQKENI. Trimming pared 3 bases from V and 4 bases from J, leaving 9 bases between. This chain's CDR3 is CASSPSDSYGYTF. The CDR3 DNA is TGTGCCAGCTCACCCTCAGACAGCTATGGCTACACCTTC.

The chain couples TRBV5-4 to TRBJ1-3; weak D call: TRBD1 (5 bases). Trimming removed 4 bases from V and 2 bases from J, with 13 bases in between. CDR3 length: 15 residues. Looked up from germline, CDR1 is SGHNT and CDR2 is YYREEE (reference sequence). The CDR3 here is CASSHPDKAGNTIYF. The CDR3 DNA follows: TGTGCCAGCAGCCACCCGGACAAAGCTGGAAACACCATATATTTT.

The chain links TRBV15 to TRBJ1-2, with D possibly matching TRBD1 (5 bases). This CDR3 has 15 amino acids. V was cut by 0 bases and J by 3 bases, with 11 bases left in between. Per germline, CDR1 LNHNV and CDR2 YYDKDF (reference sequence). The DNA for the CDR3 is TGTGCCACCAGCAGAGAAAGGGGCGCTTACTATGGCTACACCTTC. Translation gives CATSRERGAYYGYTF.

The chain has TRBV5-1 and TRBJ1-6; 8 bases align to TRBD1. The V gene's germline CDR1 is SGHRS and CDR2 YFSETQ. The V gene end was trimmed by 4 bases and the J gene end by 10 bases; junction bases not matched to a gene: 10. CDR3 size: 15 residues. DNA of the CDR3: TGCGCCAGCAGCCCGCAGCAGGGGGCGGGCTCACCCCTCCACTTT. Translated: CASSPQQGAGSPLHF.

The chain combines TRBV6-5 with TRBJ2-7; 8 bases fit TRBD2. Germline V gene sequence: CDR1 MNHEY, CDR2 SVGAGI. J lost 5 bases, V lost 6 bases, and 12 bases had no gene match. The CDR3 loop spans 15 amino acids. The CDR3 DNA follows: TGTGCCAGCAGCGACGGGTTCGGGGGGGTTAACGAGCAGTACTTC. As protein: CASSDGFGGVNEQYF.

Concerning this clone itself: The junction departs from germline at one end; a sequencing error may be responsible. This sequence joins TRBV7-7 and TRBJ1-5, with D unresolved. This CDR3 contains 13 residues. Germline V gives CDR1 SSHAT, CDR2 FNYEAQ (reference sequence). CDR3 DNA: TGTGCTAGCAGCTTAGAAATAGGCGGTCTCCAGCATTTT. Translation gives CASSLEIGGLQHF.

The table lists this clone with a few counts. V gene TRBV2 combines with J gene TRBJ2-1; 10 nucleotides line up with TRBD2. Germline V gene lookup returns CDR1 SNHLY and CDR2 FYNNEI. The ends lost 4 bases at V and 0 bases at J; junction bases unmatched: 0. This CDR3 spans 15 amino acids. The CDR3 region is CASSASGSSYNEQFF. Written as DNA, the CDR3 is TGTGCCAGCAGTGCTAGCGGGAGCTCCTACAATGAGCAGTTCTTC.

This clone has only a few counts. The chain uses TRBV19 and TRBJ1-1; tentative D call: TRBD1 (5 bases). From germline, CDR1 is LNHDA and CDR2 SQIVND (reference sequence). V lost 8 bases and J lost 8, with 27 bases in between. The CDR3 consists of 16 residues. CDR3 sequence: CASSKGQGRSYPEAFF. DNA of the CDR3: TGTGCCAGTTCAAAGGGGCAGGGCCGGTCATATCCCGAAGCTTTCTTT.

The chain joins TRBV2 to TRBJ2-3; D unclear. The V gene's germline CDR1 is SNHLY and CDR2 FYNNEI. Between the trimmed V and J ends, which lost 2 bases and 6 bases, there was a span of 6 bases. The CDR3 consists of 12 residues. The CDR3, as DNA: TGTGCCAGCAGTGAAACCCGGGATACGCAGTATTTT. Translating it yields CASSETRDTQYF.

The J gene is TRBJ1-6, the V gene TRBV7-9, with D maybe TRBD1 (5 bases). The CDR3 totals 16 residues. Germline CDR1 is SEHNR and CDR2 is FQNEAQ (reference sequence). The ends were cut back, 5 bases at V and 8 bases at J, with 19 bases in the middle. This CDR3 is CASSVGARGWDSPLHF. CDR3 DNA: TGTGCCAGCAGCGTAGGGGCGCGGGGATGGGATTCACCCCTCCACTTT.

The chain couples TRBV11-3 to TRBJ2-1; the D gene is possibly TRBD2 (5 bases). The CDR3 loop spans 16 amino acids. Germline V gene data show CDR1 as SGHNT and CDR2 as YENEEA. Trimming took off 5 bases at V and 8 bases at J, with 22 bases between the two ends. CDR3 in amino acids: CASSHPQSGLGDEQFF. As DNA, the CDR3 is TGTGCCAGCAGCCACCCACAAAGCGGCCTCGGGGATGAGCAGTTCTTC.